The table lists the clone carrying this T cell receptor beta chain with a few counts. TCRdb re-derived calls from the 5' RACE reads in MiXCR, one entry per CDR3 protein. The sample yields more than 300,000 distinct CDR3 sequences, over 8.5% seen once. The sample comes from a study of T cells after yellow fever vaccination. Trimming pared 7 bases from V and 5 bases from J, leaving 12 bases between. The CDR3 runs 13 residues. Germline CDR1 and CDR2: DFQATT and SNEGSKA (reference sequence). The V gene is TRBV20-1, the J gene TRBJ1-6, with D hard to call. The sequence derives from a man aged 18 to 30 who received the YFV17D yellow fever vaccine. The sample here was CD4+ T cells sorted from PBMCs, taken 45 days after the yellow fever booster vaccination. In DNA, the CDR3 is TGCAGTGTTGGAGGACGGAATAATTCACCCCTCCACTTT. The encoded protein is CSVGGRNNSPLHF.